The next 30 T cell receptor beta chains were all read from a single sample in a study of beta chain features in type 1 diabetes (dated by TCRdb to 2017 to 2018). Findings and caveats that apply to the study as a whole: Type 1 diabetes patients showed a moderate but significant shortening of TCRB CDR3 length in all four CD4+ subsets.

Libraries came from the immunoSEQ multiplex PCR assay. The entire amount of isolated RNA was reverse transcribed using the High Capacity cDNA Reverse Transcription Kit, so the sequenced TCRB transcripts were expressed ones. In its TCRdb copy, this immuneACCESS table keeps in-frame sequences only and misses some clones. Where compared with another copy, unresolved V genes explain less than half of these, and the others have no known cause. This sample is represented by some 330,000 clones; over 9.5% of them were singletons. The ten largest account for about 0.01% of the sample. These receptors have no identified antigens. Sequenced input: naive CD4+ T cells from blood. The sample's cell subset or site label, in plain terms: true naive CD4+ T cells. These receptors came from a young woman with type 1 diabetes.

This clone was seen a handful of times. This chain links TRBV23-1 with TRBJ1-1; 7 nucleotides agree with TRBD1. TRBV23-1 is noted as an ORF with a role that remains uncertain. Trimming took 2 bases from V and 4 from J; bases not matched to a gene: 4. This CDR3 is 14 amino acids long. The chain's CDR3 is CASSQKDRATEAFF. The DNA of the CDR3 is TGCGCCAGCAGTCAAAAAGACAGGGCCACTGAAGCTTTCTTT.

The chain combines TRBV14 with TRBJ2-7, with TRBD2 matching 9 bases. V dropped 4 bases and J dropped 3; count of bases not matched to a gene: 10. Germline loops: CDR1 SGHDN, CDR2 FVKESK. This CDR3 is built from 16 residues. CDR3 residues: CASSRRASGVYYEQYF. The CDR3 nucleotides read TGTGCCAGCAGCCGGAGAGCTAGCGGGGTTTACTACGAGCAGTACTTC.

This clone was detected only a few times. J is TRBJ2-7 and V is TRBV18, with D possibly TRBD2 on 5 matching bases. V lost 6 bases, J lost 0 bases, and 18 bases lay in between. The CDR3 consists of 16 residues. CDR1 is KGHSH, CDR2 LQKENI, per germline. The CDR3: CASSPLRTRSSYEQYF. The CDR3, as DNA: TGTGCCAGCTCTCCCCTCCGGACTCGGAGCTCCTACGAGCAGTACTTC.

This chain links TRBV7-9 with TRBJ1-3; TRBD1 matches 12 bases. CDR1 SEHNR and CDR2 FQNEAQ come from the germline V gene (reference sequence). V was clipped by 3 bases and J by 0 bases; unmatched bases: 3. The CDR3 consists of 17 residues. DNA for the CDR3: TGTGCCAGCAGCTTCGGGACAGGGGGCTCCTCTGGAAACACCATATATTTT. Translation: CASSFGTGGSSGNTIYF.

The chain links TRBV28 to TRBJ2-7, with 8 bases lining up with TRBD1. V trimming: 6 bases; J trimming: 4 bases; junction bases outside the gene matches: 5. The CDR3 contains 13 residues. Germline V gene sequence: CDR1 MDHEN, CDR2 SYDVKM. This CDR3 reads CASSRGQDYEQYF. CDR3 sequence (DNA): TGTGCCAGCAGCCGGGGACAGGATTACGAGCAGTACTTC.

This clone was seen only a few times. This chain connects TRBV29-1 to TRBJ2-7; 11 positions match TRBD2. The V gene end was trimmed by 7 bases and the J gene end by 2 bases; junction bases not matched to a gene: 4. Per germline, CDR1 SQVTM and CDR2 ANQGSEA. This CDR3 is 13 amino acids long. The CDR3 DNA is TGCAGCGCCGGGACTAGCGGAACCTACGAGCAGTACTTC. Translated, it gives CSAGTSGTYEQYF.

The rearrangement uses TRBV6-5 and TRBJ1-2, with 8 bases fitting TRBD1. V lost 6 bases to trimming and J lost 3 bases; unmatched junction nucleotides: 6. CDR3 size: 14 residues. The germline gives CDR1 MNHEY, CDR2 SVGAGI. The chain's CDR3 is CASRQPGQDYGYTF. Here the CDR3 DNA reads TGTGCCAGCAGACAACCGGGACAGGACTATGGCTACACCTTC.

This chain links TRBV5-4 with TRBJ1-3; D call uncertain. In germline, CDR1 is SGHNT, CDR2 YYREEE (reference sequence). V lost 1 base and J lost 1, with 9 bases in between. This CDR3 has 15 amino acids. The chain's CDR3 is CASSLMGVSGNTIYF. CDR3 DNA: TGTGCCAGCAGCTTGATGGGAGTTTCTGGAAACACCATATATTTT.

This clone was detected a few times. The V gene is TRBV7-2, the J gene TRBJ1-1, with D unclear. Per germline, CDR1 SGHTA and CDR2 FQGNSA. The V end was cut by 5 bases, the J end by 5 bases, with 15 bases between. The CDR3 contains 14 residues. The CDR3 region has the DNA TGTGCCAGCAGCACCCGATCGGGGTGGACTGAAGCTTTCTTT. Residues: CASSTRSGWTEAFF.

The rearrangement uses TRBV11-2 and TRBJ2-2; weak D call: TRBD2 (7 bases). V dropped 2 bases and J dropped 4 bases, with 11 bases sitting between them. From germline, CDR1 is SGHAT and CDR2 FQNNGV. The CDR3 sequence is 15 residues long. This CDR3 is CASSLRGAGTGELFF. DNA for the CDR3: TGTGCCAGCAGCTTACGGGGGGCGGGCACCGGGGAGCTGTTTTTT. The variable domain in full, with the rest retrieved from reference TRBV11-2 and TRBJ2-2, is EAGVAQSPRYKIIEKRQSVAFWCNPISGHATLYWYQQILGQGPKLLIQFQNNGVVDDSQLPKDRFSAERLKGVDSTLKIQPAKLEDSAVYLCASSLRGAGTGELFFGEGSRLTVL.

The CDR3 here is CASSLPGTAFTDTQYF. In DNA form, the CDR3 reads TGTGCCAGCAGCTTACCCGGGACAGCCTTTACAGATACGCAGTATTTT. J is TRBJ2-3 and V is TRBV11-2, with 7 bases identical to TRBD1. CDR1 is SGHAT and CDR2 is FQNNGV in the germline V gene. The V segment lost 2 bases and the J segment 3 bases; nucleotides outside the gene matches: 8. This CDR3 spans 16 amino acids.

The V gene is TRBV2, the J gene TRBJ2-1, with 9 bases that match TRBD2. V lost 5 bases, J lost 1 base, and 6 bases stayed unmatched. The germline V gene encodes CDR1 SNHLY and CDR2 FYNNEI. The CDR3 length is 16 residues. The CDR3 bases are TGTGCCAGCAGTATAAGCGGGGGGACTTCCTACAATGAGCAGTTCTTC. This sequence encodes CASSISGGTSYNEQFF.

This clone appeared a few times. CDR3 nucleotides: TGTGCCAGCGGACAGGGTACCGACAATGAGCAGTTCTTC. Amino acids: CASGQGTDNEQFF. This chain uses TRBV25-1 with TRBJ2-1, with TRBD1 matching 8 bases. The CDR3 is made up of 13 amino acids. The V and J ends lost 8 bases and 5 bases, in that order; junction bases with no gene match: 5. Per germline, CDR1 MGHDK and CDR2 SYGVNS.

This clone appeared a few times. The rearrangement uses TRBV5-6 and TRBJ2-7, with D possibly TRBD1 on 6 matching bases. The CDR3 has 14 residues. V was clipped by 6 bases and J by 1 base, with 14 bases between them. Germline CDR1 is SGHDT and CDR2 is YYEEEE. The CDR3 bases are TGTGCCAGCACCCCGACAGGCGATTCCTACGAGCAGTACTTC. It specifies CASTPTGDSYEQYF.

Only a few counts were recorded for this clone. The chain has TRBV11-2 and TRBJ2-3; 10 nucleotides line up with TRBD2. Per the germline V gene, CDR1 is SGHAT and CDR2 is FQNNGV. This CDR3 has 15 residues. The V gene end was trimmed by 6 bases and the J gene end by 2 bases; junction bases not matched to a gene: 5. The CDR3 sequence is CASSPSGRATDTQYF. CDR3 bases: TGTGCCAGCAGTCCCAGCGGGAGGGCCACAGATACGCAGTATTTT.

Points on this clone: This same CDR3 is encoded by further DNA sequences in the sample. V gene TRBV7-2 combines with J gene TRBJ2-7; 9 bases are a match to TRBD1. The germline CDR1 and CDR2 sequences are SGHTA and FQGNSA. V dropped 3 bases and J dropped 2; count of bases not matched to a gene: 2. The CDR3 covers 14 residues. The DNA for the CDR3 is TGTGCCAGCAGCTTGGGACAGGGTACCTACGAGCAGTACTTC. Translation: CASSLGQGTYEQYF. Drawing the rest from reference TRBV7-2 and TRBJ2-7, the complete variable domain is GAGVSQSPSNKVTEKGKDVELRCDPISGHTALYWYRQSLGQGLEFLIYFQGNSAPDKSGLPSDRFSAERTGGSVSTLTIQRTQQEDSAVYLCASSLGQGTYEQYFGPGTRLTVT.

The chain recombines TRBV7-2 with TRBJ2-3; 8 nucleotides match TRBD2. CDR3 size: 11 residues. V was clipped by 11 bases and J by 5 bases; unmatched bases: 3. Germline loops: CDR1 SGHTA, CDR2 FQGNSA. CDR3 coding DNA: TGTGCCGTCCGGGGGGGAGATACGCAGTATTTT. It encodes CAVRGGDTQYF.

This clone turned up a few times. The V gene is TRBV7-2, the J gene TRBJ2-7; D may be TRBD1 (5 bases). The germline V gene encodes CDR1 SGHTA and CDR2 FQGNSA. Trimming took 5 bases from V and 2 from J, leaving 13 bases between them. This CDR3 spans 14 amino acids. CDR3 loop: CASSLPTETYEQYF. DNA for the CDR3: TGTGCCAGCAGCCTTCCGACAGAGACCTACGAGCAGTACTTC.

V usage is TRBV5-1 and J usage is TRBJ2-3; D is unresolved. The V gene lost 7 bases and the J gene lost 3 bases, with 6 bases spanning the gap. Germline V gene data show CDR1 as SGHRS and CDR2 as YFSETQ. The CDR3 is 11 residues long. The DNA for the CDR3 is TGCGCCAGCCTAGGAACAGATACGCAGTATTTT. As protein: CASLGTDTQYF.

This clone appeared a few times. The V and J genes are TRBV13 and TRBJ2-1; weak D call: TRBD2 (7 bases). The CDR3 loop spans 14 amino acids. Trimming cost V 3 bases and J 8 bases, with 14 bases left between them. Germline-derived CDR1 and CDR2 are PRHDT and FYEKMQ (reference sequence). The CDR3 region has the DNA TGTGCCAGCAGCTTCTTGAAGGGGGGGGATGAGCAGTTCTTC. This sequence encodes CASSFLKGGDEQFF.

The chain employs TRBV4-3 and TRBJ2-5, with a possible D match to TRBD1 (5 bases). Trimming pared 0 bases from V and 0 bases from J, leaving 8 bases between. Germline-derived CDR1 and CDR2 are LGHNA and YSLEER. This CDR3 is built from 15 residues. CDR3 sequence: CASSQDRVHQETQYF. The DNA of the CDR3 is TGCGCCAGCAGCCAAGACAGGGTGCACCAAGAGACCCAGTACTTC.

The CDR3 region has the DNA TGTGCCAGCAGCTTAGGGCCCGGAGCTAACTATGGCTACACCTTC. This sequence encodes CASSLGPGANYGYTF. The rearrangement links TRBV7-9 to TRBJ1-2; D uncertain. Trimming shortened V by 1 base and J by 0 bases, and 9 bases separated the two germline ends. Germline CDR1 reads SEHNR; CDR2 reads FQNEAQ (reference sequence). The length of the CDR3 is 15 residues.

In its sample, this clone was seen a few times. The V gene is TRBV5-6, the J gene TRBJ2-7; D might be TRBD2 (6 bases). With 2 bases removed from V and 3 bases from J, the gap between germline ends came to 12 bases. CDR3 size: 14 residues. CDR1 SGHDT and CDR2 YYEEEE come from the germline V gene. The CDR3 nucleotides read TGTGCCAGCAGCTTCGGGACTGCCAACTACGAGCAGTACTTC. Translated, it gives CASSFGTANYEQYF.

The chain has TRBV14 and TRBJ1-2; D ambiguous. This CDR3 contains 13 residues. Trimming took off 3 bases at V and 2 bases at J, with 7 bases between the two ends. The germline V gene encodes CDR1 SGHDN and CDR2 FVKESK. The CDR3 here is CASSHAENYGYTF. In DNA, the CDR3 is TGTGCCAGCAGCCACGCGGAGAACTATGGCTACACCTTC.

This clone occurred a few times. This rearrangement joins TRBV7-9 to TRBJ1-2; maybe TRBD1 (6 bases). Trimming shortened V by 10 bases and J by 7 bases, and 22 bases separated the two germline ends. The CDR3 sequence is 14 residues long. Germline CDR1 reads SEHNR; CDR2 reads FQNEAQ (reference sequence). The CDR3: CATSIVAGTIGYTF. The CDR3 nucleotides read TGTGCCACAAGCATCGTGGCAGGGACAATTGGCTACACCTTC.

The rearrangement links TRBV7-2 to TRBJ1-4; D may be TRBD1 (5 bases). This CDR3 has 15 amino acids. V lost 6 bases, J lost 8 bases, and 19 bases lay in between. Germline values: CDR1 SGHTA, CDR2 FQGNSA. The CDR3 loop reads CASRGGTALGEKLFF. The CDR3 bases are TGTGCCAGCAGGGGGGGGACCGCCCTAGGGGAAAAACTGTTTTTT.

The CDR3 DNA is TGTGCCAGCAGCTCCCTCCTACCCGGAGAGGAGACCCAGTACTTC. Translated: CASSSLLPGEETQYF. The V call is TRBV5-4, the J call TRBJ2-5; no firm D call. Trimming took 3 bases from V and 5 from J, leaving 17 bases between them. The germline gives CDR1 SGHNT, CDR2 YYREEE (reference sequence). The length of the CDR3 is 15 residues.

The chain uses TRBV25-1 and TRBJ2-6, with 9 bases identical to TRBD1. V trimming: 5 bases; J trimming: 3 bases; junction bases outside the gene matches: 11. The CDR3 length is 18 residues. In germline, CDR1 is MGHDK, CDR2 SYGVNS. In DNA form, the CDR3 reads TGTGCCAGCAGTCATAATTTGGGACAGGGAATTGGGGCCAACGTCCTGACTTTC. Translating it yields CASSHNLGQGIGANVLTF.

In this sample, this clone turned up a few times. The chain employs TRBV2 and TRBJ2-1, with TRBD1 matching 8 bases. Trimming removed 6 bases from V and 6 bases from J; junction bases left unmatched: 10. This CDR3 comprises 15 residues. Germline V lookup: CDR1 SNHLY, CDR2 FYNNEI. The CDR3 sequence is CASSGTGPLLNEQFF. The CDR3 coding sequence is TGTGCCAGCAGCGGGACAGGCCCTCTACTCAATGAGCAGTTCTTC.

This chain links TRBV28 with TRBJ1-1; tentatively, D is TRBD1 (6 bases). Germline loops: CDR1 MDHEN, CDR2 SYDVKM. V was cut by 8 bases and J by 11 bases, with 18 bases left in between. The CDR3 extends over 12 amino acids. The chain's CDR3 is CASLVGNRAAFF. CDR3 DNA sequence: TGTGCCAGCCTTGTCGGGAACAGGGCTGCTTTCTTT.